This TCR beta chain was identified in a study of blood T cells in healthy people across ages. Overall study results and limits: Diversity was higher, and naive CD4+ cells more numerous, in long-lived donors than in aged donors.

The CDR3 runs 15 residues. Germline V lookup: CDR1 DFQATT, CDR2 SNEGSKA (reference sequence). Trimming pared 6 bases from V and 5 bases from J, leaving 20 bases between. Comments on this clonotype: Its antigen is still unknown.

The authors ran a second PCR of about 6 to 11 cycles using a sample-barcoded 5' primer and a J-beta primer mix. TCRdb reprocessed the 5' RACE reads via MiXCR and lists one record per CDR3 protein. The data contain about 1,800,000 distinct CDR3 sequences, under 30% of them singletons. This clonotype originated in a woman aged 25 to 45 in good health. Input material: blood. This sequence joins TRBV20-1 and TRBJ2-1; D tentatively fits TRBD1 or TRBD2 (5 bases each). The CDR3 DNA reads as TGCAGTGCGCTGAAACCGGGGCTAGCAGACAATGAGCAGTTCTTC. It yields the protein CSALKPGLADNEQFF.